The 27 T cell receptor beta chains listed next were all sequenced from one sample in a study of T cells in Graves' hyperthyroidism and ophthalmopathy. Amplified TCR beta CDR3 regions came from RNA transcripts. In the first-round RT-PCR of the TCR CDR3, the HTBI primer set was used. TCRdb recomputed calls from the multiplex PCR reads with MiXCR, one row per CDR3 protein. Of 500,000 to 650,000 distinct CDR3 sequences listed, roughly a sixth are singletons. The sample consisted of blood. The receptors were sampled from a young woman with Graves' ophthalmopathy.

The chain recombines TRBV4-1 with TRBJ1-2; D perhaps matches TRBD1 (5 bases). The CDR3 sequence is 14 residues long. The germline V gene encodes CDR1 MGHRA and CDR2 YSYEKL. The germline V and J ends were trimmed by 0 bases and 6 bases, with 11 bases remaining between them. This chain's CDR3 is CASSQEGDTNGYTF. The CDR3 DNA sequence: TGCGCCAGCAGCCAAGAGGGGGATACTAATGGCTACACCTTC.

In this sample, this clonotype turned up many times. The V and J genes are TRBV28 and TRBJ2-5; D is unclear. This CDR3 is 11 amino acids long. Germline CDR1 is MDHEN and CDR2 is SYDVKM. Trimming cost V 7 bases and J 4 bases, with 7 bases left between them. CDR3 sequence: CASIGLETQYF. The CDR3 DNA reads TGTGCCAGCATTGGGCTAGAGACCCAGTACTTC.

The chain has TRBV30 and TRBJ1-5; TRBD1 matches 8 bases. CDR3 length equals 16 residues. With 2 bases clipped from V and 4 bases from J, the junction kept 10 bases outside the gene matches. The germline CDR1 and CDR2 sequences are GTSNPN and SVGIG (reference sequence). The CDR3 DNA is TGTGCCTGGAGTCCATCGTTACAGGGGGGGAATCAGCCCCAGCATTTT. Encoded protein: CAWSPSLQGGNQPQHF.

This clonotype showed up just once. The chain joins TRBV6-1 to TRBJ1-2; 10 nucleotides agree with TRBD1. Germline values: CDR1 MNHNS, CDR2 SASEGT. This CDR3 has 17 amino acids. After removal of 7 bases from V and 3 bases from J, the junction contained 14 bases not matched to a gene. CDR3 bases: TGTGCCAGCACCCGACAGGGGGCCTTGAGCTTGGACTATGGCTACACCTTC. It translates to CASTRQGALSLDYGYTF.

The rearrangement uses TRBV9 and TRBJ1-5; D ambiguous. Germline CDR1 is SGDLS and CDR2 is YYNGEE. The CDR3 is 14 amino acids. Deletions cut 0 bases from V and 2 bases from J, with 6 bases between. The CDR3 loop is CASSVGPGNQPQHF. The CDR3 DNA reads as TGTGCCAGCAGCGTAGGTCCAGGCAATCAGCCCCAGCATTTT.

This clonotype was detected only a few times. CDR3 sequence (DNA): TGTGCCAGCAGTTGGGGACTGGACGGTGAAGCTTTCTTT. It translates to CASSWGLDGEAFF. The chain employs TRBV12-3 or TRBV12-4 and TRBJ1-1; tentatively, D is TRBD1 (5 bases). Trimming took 4 bases from V and 7 from J, leaving 13 bases between them. The CDR3 loop spans 13 amino acids.

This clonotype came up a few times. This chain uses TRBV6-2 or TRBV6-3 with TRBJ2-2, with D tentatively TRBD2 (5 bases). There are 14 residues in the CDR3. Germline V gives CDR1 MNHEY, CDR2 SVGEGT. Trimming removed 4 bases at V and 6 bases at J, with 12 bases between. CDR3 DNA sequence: TGTGCCAGCAGTTCCCGGGGTGGGCCCGGGGAGCTGTTTTTT. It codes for CASSSRGGPGELFF.

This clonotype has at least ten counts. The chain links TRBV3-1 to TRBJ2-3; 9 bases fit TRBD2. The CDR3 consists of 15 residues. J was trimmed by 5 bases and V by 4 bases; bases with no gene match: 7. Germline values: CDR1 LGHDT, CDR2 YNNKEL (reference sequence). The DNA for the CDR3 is TGTGCCAGCAGCCGACTAGCGGAGGAGGGAGATACGCAGTATTTT. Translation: CASSRLAEEGDTQYF.

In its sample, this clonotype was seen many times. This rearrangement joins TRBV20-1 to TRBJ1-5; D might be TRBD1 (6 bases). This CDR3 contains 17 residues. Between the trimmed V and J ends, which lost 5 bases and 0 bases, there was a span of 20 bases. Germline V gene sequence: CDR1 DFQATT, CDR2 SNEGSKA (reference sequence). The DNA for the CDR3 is TGCAGTGCTTTTACAGGGCCCCCTCTGTATAGCAATCAGCCCCAGCATTTT. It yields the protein CSAFTGPPLYSNQPQHF.

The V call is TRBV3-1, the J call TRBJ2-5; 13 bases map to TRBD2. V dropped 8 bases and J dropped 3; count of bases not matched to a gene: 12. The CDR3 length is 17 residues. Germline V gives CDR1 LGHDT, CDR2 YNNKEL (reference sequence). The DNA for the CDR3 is TGTGCCAGCGAGTCGAAGCCGGGACTAGCGGGGAAAGAGACCCAGTACTTC. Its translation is CASESKPGLAGKETQYF.

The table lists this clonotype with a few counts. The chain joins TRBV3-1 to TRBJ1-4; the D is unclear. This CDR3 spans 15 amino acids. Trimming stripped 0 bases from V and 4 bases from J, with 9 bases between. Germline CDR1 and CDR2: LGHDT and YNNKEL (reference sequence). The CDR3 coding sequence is TGTGCCAGCAGCCAAGATAACAGACGTAATGAAAAACTGTTTTTT. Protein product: CASSQDNRRNEKLFF. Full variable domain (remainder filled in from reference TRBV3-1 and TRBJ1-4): DTAVSQTPKYLVTQMGNDKSIKCEQNLGHDTMYWYKQDSKKFLKIMFSYNNKELIINETVPNRFSPKSPDKAHLNLHINSLELGDSAVYFCASSQDNRRNEKLFFGSGTQLSVL.

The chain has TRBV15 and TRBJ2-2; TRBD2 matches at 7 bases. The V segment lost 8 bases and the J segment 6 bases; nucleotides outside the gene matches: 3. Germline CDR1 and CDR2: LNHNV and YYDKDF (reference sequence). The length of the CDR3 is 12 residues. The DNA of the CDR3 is TGTGCCACCCGGGAGGAGCCCGGGGAGCTGTTTTTT. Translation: CATREEPGELFF. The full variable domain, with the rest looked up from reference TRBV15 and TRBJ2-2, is DAMVIQNPRYQVTQFGKPVTLSCSQTLNHNVMYWYQQKSSQAPKLLFHYYDKDFNNEADTPDNFQSRRPNTSFCFLDIRSPGLGDTAMYLCATREEPGELFFGEGSRLTVL.

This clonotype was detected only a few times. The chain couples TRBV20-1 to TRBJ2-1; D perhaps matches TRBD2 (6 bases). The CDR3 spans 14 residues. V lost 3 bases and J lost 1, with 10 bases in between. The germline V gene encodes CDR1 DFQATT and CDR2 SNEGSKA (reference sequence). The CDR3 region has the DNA TGCAGTGCTAGGACTAGGAGGTCCTACAATGAGCAGTTCTTC. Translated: CSARTRRSYNEQFF.

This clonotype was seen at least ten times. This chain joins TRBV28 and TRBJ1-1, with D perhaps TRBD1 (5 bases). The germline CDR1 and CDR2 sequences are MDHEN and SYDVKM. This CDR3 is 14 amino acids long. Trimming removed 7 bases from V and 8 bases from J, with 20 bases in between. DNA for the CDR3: TGTGCCAGCACCATGGACACCCCTCCAGGGGAAGCTTTCTTT. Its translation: CASTMDTPPGEAFF. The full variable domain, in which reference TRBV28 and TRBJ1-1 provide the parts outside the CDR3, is DVKVTQSSRYLVKRTGEKVFLECVQDMDHENMFWYRQDPGLGLRLIYFSYDVKMKEKGDIPEGYSVSREKKERFSLILESASTNQTSMYLCASTMDTPPGEAFFGQGTRLTVV.

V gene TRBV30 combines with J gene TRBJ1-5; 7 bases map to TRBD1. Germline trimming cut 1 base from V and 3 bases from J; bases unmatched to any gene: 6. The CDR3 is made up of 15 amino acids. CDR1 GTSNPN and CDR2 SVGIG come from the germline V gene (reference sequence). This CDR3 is CAWSARGQFNQPQHF. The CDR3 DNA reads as TGTGCCTGGAGTGCCCGGGGACAGTTCAATCAGCCCCAGCATTTT.

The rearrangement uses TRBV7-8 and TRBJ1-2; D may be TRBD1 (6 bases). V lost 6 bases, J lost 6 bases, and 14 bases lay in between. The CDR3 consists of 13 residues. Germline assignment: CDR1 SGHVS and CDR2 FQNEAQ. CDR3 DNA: TGTGCCAGCAGTCCTGACAGGACCCATGGCTACACCTTC. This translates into CASSPDRTHGYTF.

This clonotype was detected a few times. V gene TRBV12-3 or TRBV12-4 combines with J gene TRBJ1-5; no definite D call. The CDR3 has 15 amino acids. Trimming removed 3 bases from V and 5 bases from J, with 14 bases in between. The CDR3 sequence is CASSFSTAADQPQHF. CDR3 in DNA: TGTGCCAGCAGTTTTTCAACGGCGGCAGATCAGCCCCAGCATTTT.

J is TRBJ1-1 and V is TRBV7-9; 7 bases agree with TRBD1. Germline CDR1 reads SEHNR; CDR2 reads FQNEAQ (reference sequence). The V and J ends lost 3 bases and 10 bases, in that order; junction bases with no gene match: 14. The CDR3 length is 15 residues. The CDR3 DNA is TGTGCCAGCAGCTTCTGGGACAGTCCCTCGATTATAGCTTTCTTT. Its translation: CASSFWDSPSIIAFF.

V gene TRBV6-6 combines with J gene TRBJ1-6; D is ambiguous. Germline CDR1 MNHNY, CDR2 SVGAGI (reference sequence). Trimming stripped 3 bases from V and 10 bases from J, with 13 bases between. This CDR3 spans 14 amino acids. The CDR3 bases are TGTGCCAGCAGTTATTCGGGAATTGGATCACCCCTCCACTTT. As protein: CASSYSGIGSPLHF.

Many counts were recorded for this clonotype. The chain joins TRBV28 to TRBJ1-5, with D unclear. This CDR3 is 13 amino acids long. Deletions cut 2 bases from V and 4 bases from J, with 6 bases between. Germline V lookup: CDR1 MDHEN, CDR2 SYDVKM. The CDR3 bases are TGTGCCAGCAGTTTAGTATGGAATCAGCCCCAGCATTTT. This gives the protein CASSLVWNQPQHF.

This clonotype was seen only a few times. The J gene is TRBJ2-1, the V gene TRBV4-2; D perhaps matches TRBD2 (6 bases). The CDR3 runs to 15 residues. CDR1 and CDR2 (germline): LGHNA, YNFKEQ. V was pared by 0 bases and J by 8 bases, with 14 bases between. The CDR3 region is CASSQETTSRYEQFF. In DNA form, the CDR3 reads TGTGCCAGCAGCCAAGAGACGACTAGTCGCTATGAGCAGTTCTTC.

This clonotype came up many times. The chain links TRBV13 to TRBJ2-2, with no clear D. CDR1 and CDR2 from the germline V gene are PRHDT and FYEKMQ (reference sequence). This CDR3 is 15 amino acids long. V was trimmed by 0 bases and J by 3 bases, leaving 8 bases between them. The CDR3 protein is CASSLGRGYTGELFF. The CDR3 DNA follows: TGTGCCAGCAGCTTAGGAAGAGGATACACCGGGGAGCTGTTTTTT.

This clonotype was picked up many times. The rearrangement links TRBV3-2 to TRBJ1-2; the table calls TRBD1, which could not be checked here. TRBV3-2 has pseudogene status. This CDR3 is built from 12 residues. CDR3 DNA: TGTGCCAGCAGCCGGCGGGGCAGGGGCTACACCTTC. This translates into CASSRRGRGYTF.

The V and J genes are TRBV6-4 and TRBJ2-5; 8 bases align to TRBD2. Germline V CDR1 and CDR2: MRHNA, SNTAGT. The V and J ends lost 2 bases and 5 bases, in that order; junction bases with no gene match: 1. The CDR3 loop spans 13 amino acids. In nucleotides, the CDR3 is TGTGCCAGCAGTGACACTAGCGGCGAGACCCAGTACTTC. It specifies CASSDTSGETQYF.

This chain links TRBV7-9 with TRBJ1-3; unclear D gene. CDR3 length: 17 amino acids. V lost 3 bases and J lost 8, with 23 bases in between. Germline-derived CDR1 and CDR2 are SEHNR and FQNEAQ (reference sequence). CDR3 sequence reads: CASSFGAGTVIMDTIYF. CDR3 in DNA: TGTGCCAGCAGCTTCGGTGCAGGCACCGTCATTATGGACACCATATATTTT.

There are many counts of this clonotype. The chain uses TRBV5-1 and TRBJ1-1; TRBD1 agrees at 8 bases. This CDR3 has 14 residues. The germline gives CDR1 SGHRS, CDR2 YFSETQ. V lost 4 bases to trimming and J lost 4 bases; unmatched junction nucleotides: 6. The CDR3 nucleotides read TGCGCCAGCAGCACCTTCACAGGGGGCACTGAAGCTTTCTTT. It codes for CASSTFTGGTEAFF.

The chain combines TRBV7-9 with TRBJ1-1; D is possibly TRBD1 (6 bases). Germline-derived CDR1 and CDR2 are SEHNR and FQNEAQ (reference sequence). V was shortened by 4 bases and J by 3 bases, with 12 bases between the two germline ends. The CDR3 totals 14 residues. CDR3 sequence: CASSSPHRDTEAFF. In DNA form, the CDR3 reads TGTGCCAGCAGCTCCCCTCACAGGGACACTGAAGCTTTCTTT.